These 26 T cell receptor beta chains were sequenced from one sample in a study of T cells in Graves' hyperthyroidism and ophthalmopathy. TCR beta CDR3 region amplification was performed from RNA transcripts. First-round RT-PCR with HTBI primers amplified the TCR CDR3 region. TCRdb reprocessed the multiplex PCR reads with MiXCR, giving one entry per CDR3 protein. The top ten hold around 57% of the sample, which has hundreds of thousands of distinct CDR3 sequences, approximately 15% seen once. Sequencing was carried out using blood. These receptors were collected from a woman aged 55-70 years with Graves' ophthalmopathy.

In this sample, this clonotype turned up many times. The chain employs TRBV2 and TRBJ1-6; TRBD1 might be the D (6 bases). Trimming removed 6 bases at V and 4 bases at J, with 13 bases between. Germline V lookup: CDR1 SNHLY, CDR2 FYNNEI. The CDR3 sequence is 15 residues long. Here the CDR3 reads CASSLQGPYNSPLHF. In DNA, the CDR3 is TGTGCCAGCAGCCTACAGGGCCCGTATAATTCACCCCTCCACTTT.

This clonotype was detected only once. DNA for the CDR3: TGTGCCAGCAGCTCGGTCGGGACTAGCGGGAGACCAACCTACAATGAGCAGTTCTTC. Protein sequence: CASSSVGTSGRPTYNEQFF. The rearrangement uses TRBV7-2 and TRBJ2-1, with 14 positions matching TRBD2. CDR1 and CDR2 from the germline V gene are SGHTA and FQGNSA. Germline trimming cut 4 bases from V and 2 bases from J; bases unmatched to any gene: 10. The CDR3 spans 19 residues.

This clonotype was picked up many times. This chain connects TRBV7-2 to TRBJ1-3; D is undetermined. V shed 1 base and J shed 11 bases, with 18 bases lying between them. The V gene's germline CDR1 is SGHTA and CDR2 FQGNSA. The CDR3 covers 15 residues. This CDR3 reads CASSLGGSPPLSIYF. In DNA form, the CDR3 reads TGTGCCAGCAGCTTAGGAGGATCGCCCCCGCTTTCCATATATTTT.

The J gene is TRBJ2-5, the V gene TRBV28; 10 nucleotides agree with TRBD1. The CDR3 contains 14 residues. Trimming at V came to 9 bases and at J to 4 bases, leaving 8 bases not matched to a gene. Germline V gene lookup returns CDR1 MDHEN and CDR2 SYDVKM. CDR3 amino acids: CASFDRGLLETQYF. The CDR3 DNA follows: TGTGCCAGTTTCGACAGGGGGCTTTTAGAGACCCAGTACTTC.

V is TRBV20-1 and J is TRBJ2-3; D is possibly TRBD2 (6 bases). The CDR3 spans 16 residues. V lost 3 bases to trimming and J lost 2 bases, with 18 bases between them. CDR1 and CDR2 (germline): DFQATT, SNEGSKA (reference sequence). CDR3 sequence (DNA): TGCAGTGCTAGGGGAGGATTAGCCATAGACACAGATACGCAGTATTTT. Amino acid sequence: CSARGGLAIDTDTQYF.

This clonotype was counted at least ten times. CDR3 sequence: CASTDQLNEQFF. DNA for the CDR3: TGTGCCAGCACCGACCAGTTAAATGAGCAGTTCTTC. This sequence joins TRBV12-3 or TRBV12-4 and TRBJ2-1; D is unresolved. V was shortened by 7 bases and J by 7 bases, with 11 bases between the two germline ends. The CDR3 consists of 12 residues.

This clonotype appeared many times. The chain employs TRBV2 and TRBJ2-1; the match to TRBD1 covers 7 bases. The CDR3 is made up of 14 amino acids. Trimming removed 7 bases from V and 2 bases from J; junction bases left unmatched: 5. Germline loops: CDR1 SNHLY, CDR2 FYNNEI. The CDR3 region has the DNA TGTGCCAGCATTAGGACAGGAACCTACAATGAGCAGTTCTTC. Translated, it gives CASIRTGTYNEQFF.

At least ten counts were recorded for this clonotype. The rearrangement joins TRBV20-1 to TRBJ2-7; D perhaps matches TRBD2 (6 bases). Trimming left V 3 bases short and J 3 bases short, with 6 bases between. The germline V gene has CDR1 DFQATT and CDR2 SNEGSKA (reference sequence). The CDR3 runs 11 residues. CDR3 amino acids: CSARGGYEQYF. The DNA for the CDR3 is TGCAGTGCTAGGGGGGGCTACGAGCAGTACTTC.

The CDR3 DNA is TGTGCCAGCAGCGTAGAACCAGACACCGGGGAGCTGTTTTTT. Translated: CASSVEPDTGELFF. The chain uses TRBV9 and TRBJ2-2; no clear D. The germline V gene encodes CDR1 SGDLS and CDR2 YYNGEE. The CDR3 has 14 residues. Trimming left V 0 bases short and J 3 bases short, with 6 bases between. Supplemented by reference TRBV9 and TRBJ2-2, the full variable domain reads DSGVTQTPKHLITATGQRVTLRCSPRSGDLSVYWYQQSLDQGLQFLIQYYNGEERAKGNILERFSAQQFPDLHSELNLSSLELGDSALYFCASSVEPDTGELFFGEGSRLTVL.

This clonotype occurred many times. The rearrangement joins TRBV7-9 to TRBJ1-2; D might be TRBD1 (6 bases). Germline V CDR1 and CDR2: SEHNR, FQNEAQ (reference sequence). V was clipped by 4 bases and J by 8 bases, with 14 bases between them. The CDR3 runs 13 residues. DNA for the CDR3: TGTGCCAGCAGCTACCAAACAGGGCTGGGCTACACCTTC. Encoded protein: CASSYQTGLGYTF.

The CDR3 DNA is TGCGCCAGCAGTGACTGGCAGGGGGGCGAGCAGTACTTC. Translation: CASSDWQGGEQYF. V is TRBV10-1 and J is TRBJ2-7, with D possibly matching TRBD1 (7 bases). Germline V gene data show CDR1 as WNHNN and CDR2 as SYGVQD (reference sequence). The CDR3 runs to 13 residues. Between the trimmed V and J ends, which lost 3 bases and 6 bases, there was a span of 12 bases.

In its sample, this clonotype was seen many times. The J gene is TRBJ2-3, the V gene TRBV28; the match to TRBD1 covers 8 bases. Trimming at V came to 6 bases and at J to 1 base, leaving 9 bases not matched to a gene. In germline, CDR1 is MDHEN, CDR2 SYDVKM. CDR3 length: 16 amino acids. The chain's CDR3 is CASSGTGSTGTDTQYF. The CDR3 DNA reads as TGTGCCAGCAGCGGGACAGGAAGCACTGGCACAGATACGCAGTATTTT.

This clonotype has ten or more counts. The chain uses TRBV28 and TRBJ1-2, with TRBD1 matching over 12 bases. Germline V gene lookup returns CDR1 MDHEN and CDR2 SYDVKM. This CDR3 has 14 amino acids. V gave up 3 bases and J gave up 11 bases; unmatched junction bases: 7. The CDR3 region is CASSFRGQGARYTF. The DNA of the CDR3 is TGTGCCAGCAGTTTCCGGGGACAGGGGGCCAGGTACACCTTC.

This clonotype was found many times. V usage is TRBV20-1 and J usage is TRBJ2-3; TRBD2 might be the D (5 bases). The CDR3 is 14 residues long. Trimming took 2 bases from V and 4 from J, leaving 13 bases between them. Germline CDR1 is DFQATT and CDR2 is SNEGSKA (reference sequence). CDR3 protein: CSARRGFGPDTQYF. DNA for the CDR3: TGCAGTGCTAGACGGGGTTTTGGTCCAGATACGCAGTATTTT.

In this sample, this clonotype turned up many times. CDR3 sequence reads: CASSARQASNQPQHF. CDR3 in DNA: TGTGCCAGTAGTGCCCGACAGGCGAGCAATCAGCCCCAGCATTTT. The rearrangement joins TRBV19 to TRBJ1-5; weak D call: TRBD1 (6 bases). Germline-derived CDR1 and CDR2 are LNHDA and SQIVND (reference sequence). Trimming stripped 5 bases from V and 1 base from J, with 12 bases between. The CDR3 covers 15 residues.

Note on this clonotype: The junction differs from germline at one of its ends, possibly a read error. The rearrangement joins TRBV3-1 to TRBJ2-3; a weak D match, TRBD2 (6 bases). Germline CDR1 is LGHDT and CDR2 is YNNKEL (reference sequence). The CDR3 totals 14 residues. CDR3 DNA: TGTACCAGCAGCCGGGACTTGAGTACAGATACGCAGTATTTT. As protein: CTSSRDLSTDTQYF.

This rearrangement joins TRBV11-2 to TRBJ2-1; 8 positions match TRBD2. Germline-derived CDR1 and CDR2 are SGHAT and FQNNGV. This CDR3 has 18 residues. Trimming removed 5 bases from V and 2 bases from J; junction bases left unmatched: 14. The CDR3 protein is CASSARPSGHLTYNEQFF. In DNA form, the CDR3 reads TGTGCCAGCAGCGCCCGACCTAGCGGGCACCTCACCTACAATGAGCAGTTCTTC.

A note on this clonotype: At one of its ends the junction is not consistent with the germline gene, which may arise from a read error. The chain recombines TRBV7-9 with TRBJ1-4; D gene uncertain. Germline-derived CDR1 and CDR2 are SEHNR and FQNEAQ (reference sequence). This CDR3 has 17 amino acids. The CDR3 loop reads CASSLEGRTWTNEELFF. CDR3 DNA: TGTGCCAGCAGCTTAGAGGGTAGGACCTGGACTAATGAAGAACTGTTTTTT.

In this sample, this clonotype turned up a few times. The chain links TRBV5-1 to TRBJ2-1, with 8 bases fitting TRBD2. This CDR3 spans 14 amino acids. V was clipped by 7 bases and J by 0 bases; unmatched bases: 3. The germline V gene encodes CDR1 SGHRS and CDR2 YFSETQ. The CDR3 nucleotides are TGCGCCAGCGGCACTAGCGGCTCCTACAATGAGCAGTTCTTC. Translated: CASGTSGSYNEQFF.

This clonotype has ten or more counts. This sequence joins TRBV11-2 and TRBJ1-5, with no clear D. V dropped 5 bases and J dropped 0 bases, with 11 bases sitting between them. The V gene's germline CDR1 is SGHAT and CDR2 FQNNGV. CDR3 length equals 15 residues. The CDR3 DNA reads as TGTGCCAGCAGCGGTTCAGCTTATAGCAATCAGCCCCAGCATTTT. Encoded protein: CASSGSAYSNQPQHF.

This clonotype was observed many times. V and J are TRBV3-1 and TRBJ2-4; 8 bases fit TRBD1. Germline V gene sequence: CDR1 LGHDT, CDR2 YNNKEL (reference sequence). V trimming: 1 base; J trimming: 6 bases; junction bases outside the gene matches: 5. There are 15 residues in the CDR3. The CDR3 coding sequence is TGTGCCAGCAGCCAAGGACGGACAGGGTTAAACATTCAGTACTTC. Protein product: CASSQGRTGLNIQYF.

This clonotype was seen a few times. This CDR3 reads CASSPRTGENTGELFF. The CDR3 DNA sequence: TGTGCCAGCAGCCCCCGGACAGGGGAAAACACCGGGGAGCTGTTTTTT. This rearrangement joins TRBV14 to TRBJ2-2, with 9 bases lining up with TRBD1. Trimming at V came to 4 bases and at J to 2 bases, leaving 5 bases not matched to a gene. Germline V gives CDR1 SGHDN, CDR2 FVKESK. The CDR3 spans 16 residues.

This clonotype was counted at least ten times. The chain couples TRBV5-1 to TRBJ2-3, with 10 positions matching TRBD1. The CDR3 extends over 17 amino acids. V lost 0 bases, J lost 5 bases, and 9 bases stayed unmatched. The germline CDR1 and CDR2 sequences are SGHRS and YFSETQ. In nucleotides, the CDR3 is TGCGCCAGCAGCTTGGCCCGGACAGGGGGGGCAGAAGATACGCAGTATTTT. Residues: CASSLARTGGAEDTQYF. Using reference TRBV5-1 and TRBJ2-3 for the parts outside the CDR3, the full variable domain is KAGVTQTPRYLIKTRGQQVTLSCSPISGHRSVSWYQQTPGQGLQFLFEYFSETQRNKGNFPGRFSGRQFSNSRSEMNVSTLELGDSALYLCASSLARTGGAEDTQYFGPGTRLTVL.

This clonotype was detected ten times or more. This chain connects TRBV6-5 to TRBJ1-1, with a possible D match to TRBD1 (6 bases). From germline, CDR1 is MNHEY and CDR2 SVGAGI. This CDR3 is 15 amino acids long. V lost 0 bases to trimming and J lost 1 base, with 9 bases between them. CDR3 loop: CASSYSKTGNTEAFF. CDR3 in DNA: TGTGCCAGCAGTTACTCGAAGACAGGGAACACTGAAGCTTTCTTT.

This clonotype has a handful of counts. The chain has TRBV5-1 and TRBJ2-3, with D tentatively TRBD1 or TRBD2 (6 bases each). The germline CDR1 and CDR2 sequences are SGHRS and YFSETQ. V lost 4 bases to trimming and J lost 1 base, with 19 bases between them. The CDR3 extends over 17 amino acids. In DNA, the CDR3 is TGCGCCAGCAGCCCAACGCACGGGGGCGGGGGCACAGATACGCAGTATTTT. Translated, it gives CASSPTHGGGGTDTQYF.

As for this clonotype: A much larger clone lies a single base off, so this may be a read error. V gene TRBV5-1 combines with J gene TRBJ2-1; tentative D call: TRBD1 (6 bases). Between the trimmed V and J ends, which lost 2 bases and 1 base, there was a span of 13 bases. Germline CDR1 SGHRS, CDR2 YFSETQ. The CDR3 extends over 16 amino acids. The CDR3 sequence is CASSLGGIGSYNEQFF. Written as DNA, the CDR3 is TGCGCCAGCAGCTTAGGGGGTATCGGATCCTACAATGAGCAGTTCTTC.